This TCR beta chain was identified in a study of CD8 T cells in Susac syndrome. This CDR3 region has 15 residues. Trimming stripped 0 bases from V and 4 bases from J, with 10 bases between. Germline V gene lookup returns CDR1 SGDLS and CDR2 YYNGEE. RNA totalling 0.5 to 1 ug underwent reverse transcription with random hexamers. TCRdb itself ran the immunoSEQ multiplex PCR reads through MiXCR, one entry per CDR3 protein. The sample records about 300,000 distinct CDR3 sequences, 75% to 90% being singletons. The chain is built from TRBV9 and TRBJ2-2; D not certain. The TCR comes from a human donor with multiple sclerosis. The specimen sequenced was CD8+ T cells from PBMCs. CDR3: CASSVDRIGTGELFF. The CDR3 bases are TGTGCCAGCAGCGTAGACAGAATAGGCACCGGGGAGCTGTTTTTT.